Each of the 24 T cell receptor beta chains below was sequenced from the same sample in a study of CD8 T cells in Susac syndrome. A quantity of about 0.5 to 1 ug RNA underwent reverse transcription using random hexamers. One entry per CDR3 protein results from TCRdb running MiXCR on the immunoSEQ multiplex PCR reads. The top ten clones hold approximately 0.11% of a sample with around 71,000 distinct CDR3 sequences, 96% of them seen once. Sequenced: CD4+ T cells from PBMCs. The receptor source for this set is a human donor with multiple sclerosis.

This chain connects TRBV2 to TRBJ1-2; perhaps TRBD1 as D (6 bases). Germline V gene lookup returns CDR1 SNHLY and CDR2 FYNNEI. Between the trimmed V and J ends, which lost 7 bases and 9 bases, there was a span of 21 bases. The CDR3 runs to 14 residues. The CDR3 nucleotides are TGTGCCAGCACTCCGGGGGCTAGGAGTGGGAGCTACACCTTC. Translated: CASTPGARSGSYTF.

The V and J genes are TRBV2 and TRBJ1-2, with 9 bases identical to TRBD1. V dropped 11 bases and J dropped 6; count of bases not matched to a gene: 4. Germline CDR1 reads SNHLY; CDR2 reads FYNNEI. The length of the CDR3 is 11 residues. In DNA form, the CDR3 reads TGTGCCGGACAGGGGTTGGATGGCTACACCTTC. It translates to CAGQGLDGYTF. The entire variable domain, with the rest obtained from reference TRBV2 and TRBJ1-2, is as follows: EPEVTQTPSHQVTQMGQEVILRCVPISNHLYFYWYRQILGQKVEFLVSFYNNEISEKSEIFDDQFSVERPDGSNFTLKIRSTKLEDSAMYFCAGQGLDGYTFGSGTRLTVV.

The chain is built from TRBV29-1 and TRBJ1-2, with D possibly matching TRBD1 (6 bases). Germline CDR1 reads SQVTM; CDR2 reads ANQGSEA. This CDR3 has 14 residues. V was shortened by 1 base and J by 2 bases, with 11 bases between the two germline ends. The CDR3 spells CSVEGPQGNYGYTF. The CDR3 region has the DNA TGCAGCGTTGAAGGACCACAGGGAAACTATGGCTACACCTTC.

The chain employs TRBV4-2 and TRBJ1-5, with TRBD1 matching over 7 bases. The CDR3 consists of 19 residues. CDR1 is LGHNA and CDR2 is YNFKEQ in the germline V gene. V lost 1 base and J lost 0; bases outside the gene matches: 12. CDR3 DNA sequence: TGTGCCAGCAGCCAAGGAGACAGGGAGATTGCGGTTAGCAATCAGCCCCAGCATTTT. It is translated as CASSQGDREIAVSNQPQHF.

The J gene is TRBJ2-7, the V gene TRBV4-3; no clear D. The CDR3 is made up of 12 amino acids. V lost 0 bases to trimming and J lost 6 bases, with 6 bases between them. Per germline, CDR1 LGHNA and CDR2 YSLEER. CDR3 protein: CASSQDYPEQYF. The CDR3 DNA reads as TGCGCCAGCAGCCAAGATTATCCCGAGCAGTACTTC.

This chain connects TRBV7-8 to TRBJ1-2, with 7 bases identical to TRBD1. Germline trimming cut 5 bases from V and 3 bases from J; bases unmatched to any gene: 6. This CDR3 contains 14 residues. Germline values: CDR1 SGHVS, CDR2 FQNEAQ. CDR3 region: CASSRGTVDYGYTF. The CDR3 DNA follows: TGTGCCAGCAGCAGAGGGACAGTGGACTATGGCTACACCTTC.

The V and J genes are TRBV9 and TRBJ1-5; 9 bases are a match to TRBD1. Germline loops: CDR1 SGDLS, CDR2 YYNGEE. J was trimmed by 2 bases and V by 0 bases; bases with no gene match: 0. CDR3 length equals 15 residues. This CDR3 reads CASSVGDRGNQPQHF. CDR3 coding DNA: TGTGCCAGCAGCGTAGGGGACAGGGGCAATCAGCCCCAGCATTTT. Full variable domain (outside the CDR3, taken from reference TRBV9 and TRBJ1-5): DSGVTQTPKHLITATGQRVTLRCSPRSGDLSVYWYQQSLDQGLQFLIQYYNGEERAKGNILERFSAQQFPDLHSELNLSSLELGDSALYFCASSVGDRGNQPQHFGDGTRLSIL.

V is TRBV7-9 and J is TRBJ2-5; D is unclear. Trimming took off 1 base at V and 5 bases at J, with 11 bases between the two ends. The CDR3 runs to 14 residues. CDR1 and CDR2 (germline): SEHNR, FQNEAQ (reference sequence). This chain's CDR3 is CASSLEFRAETQYF. CDR3 bases: TGTGCCAGCAGCTTAGAGTTTAGAGCGGAGACCCAGTACTTC.

V gene TRBV6-5 combines with J gene TRBJ1-2, with unresolved D. CDR3 length equals 11 residues. The germline V gene has CDR1 MNHEY and CDR2 SVGAGI. The ends were cut back, 6 bases at V and 5 bases at J, with 7 bases in the middle. In nucleotides, the CDR3 is TGTGCCAGCAGCTCAGAGTATGGCTACACCTTC. This gives the protein CASSSEYGYTF.

V is TRBV13 and J is TRBJ2-1; TRBD1 matches 8 bases. Unmatched junction bases numbered 5, after V lost 0 bases and J lost 4 bases. This CDR3 is built from 16 residues. CDR1 is PRHDT and CDR2 is FYEKMQ in the germline V gene (reference sequence). The CDR3 here is CASSLGRTGTYNEQFF. CDR3 nucleotide sequence: TGTGCCAGCAGCTTAGGTAGGACAGGGACTTACAATGAGCAGTTCTTC.

The chain employs TRBV12-3 or TRBV12-4 and TRBJ2-1; tentative D call: TRBD1 (7 bases). The CDR3 loop spans 16 amino acids. V lost 3 bases to trimming and J lost 7 bases, with 19 bases between them. Written as DNA, the CDR3 is TGTGCCAGCAGTTTCGGTAGGGGGCTGGGGAGGAATGAGCAGTTCTTC. Its translation: CASSFGRGLGRNEQFF.

V usage is TRBV12-3 or TRBV12-4 and J usage is TRBJ2-1; 10 nucleotides line up with TRBD2. V lost 4 bases, J lost 7 bases, and 4 bases stayed unmatched. The CDR3 loop spans 14 amino acids. The CDR3 is CASSWSGGENEQFF. The CDR3 DNA is TGTGCCAGCAGTTGGAGCGGGGGGGAAAATGAGCAGTTCTTC.

The chain couples TRBV7-2 to TRBJ2-2; D possibly matches TRBD1 or TRBD2 (6 bases each). The CDR3 is 16 residues long. V dropped 7 bases and J dropped 2 bases, with 17 bases sitting between them. Per germline, CDR1 SGHTA and CDR2 FQGNSA. CDR3 sequence: CASIPRGGQNTGELFF. The CDR3 bases are TGTGCCAGCATCCCCCGAGGGGGGCAAAACACCGGGGAGCTGTTTTTT.

The CDR3 DNA follows: TGTGCCAGCGGCAGGAGCTCCTACGAGCAGTACTTC. Its protein product is CASGRSSYEQYF. The rearrangement links TRBV2 to TRBJ2-7; no firm D call. This CDR3 has 12 amino acids. V shed 8 bases and J shed 0 bases, with 8 bases lying between them. CDR1 is SNHLY, CDR2 FYNNEI, per germline.

This chain joins TRBV7-2 and TRBJ1-1, with unresolved D. V was trimmed by 1 base and J by 1 base, leaving 13 bases between them. There are 16 residues in the CDR3. The V gene's germline CDR1 is SGHTA and CDR2 FQGNSA. This CDR3 is CASSLEGGRANTEAFF. The CDR3 nucleotides are TGTGCCAGCAGCTTAGAGGGAGGACGGGCGAACACTGAAGCTTTCTTT.

The gene calls are TRBV5-1 and TRBJ2-5; D gene ambiguous. Germline lookup yields CDR1 SGHRS and CDR2 YFSETQ. V lost 4 bases to trimming and J lost 5 bases, with 18 bases between them. The CDR3 length is 15 residues. The CDR3 nucleotides read TGCGCCAGCAGCGTAGATCGGGTCCTAAGGGAGACCCAGTACTTC. Translated, it gives CASSVDRVLRETQYF.

The rearrangement joins TRBV20-1 to TRBJ2-4; TRBD2 agrees at 7 bases. The CDR3 sequence is 17 residues long. Germline lookup yields CDR1 DFQATT and CDR2 SNEGSKA (reference sequence). Germline trimming cut 6 bases from V and 1 base from J; bases unmatched to any gene: 15. The CDR3 is CSAATGGTRGAKNIQYF. The DNA of the CDR3 is TGCAGTGCCGCAACGGGGGGTACTCGTGGGGCCAAAAACATTCAGTACTTC.

V usage is TRBV30 and J usage is TRBJ2-1; 7 bases align to TRBD2. V lost 0 bases and J lost 5; bases outside the gene matches: 4. The CDR3 covers 14 residues. CDR1 GTSNPN and CDR2 SVGIG come from the germline V gene (reference sequence). Here the CDR3 reads CAWSVRLAHNEQFF. In DNA, the CDR3 is TGTGCCTGGAGTGTACGACTAGCCCACAATGAGCAGTTCTTC. The variable domain in full, with the rest retrieved from reference TRBV30 and TRBJ2-1, is SQTIHQWPATLVQPVGSPLSLECTVEGTSNPNLYWYRQAAGRGLQLLFYSVGIGQISSEVPQNLSASRPQDRQFILSSKKLLLSDSGFYLCAWSVRLAHNEQFFGPGTRLTVL.

This chain joins TRBV10-3 and TRBJ1-1; D is unresolved. The CDR3 has 13 residues. Germline CDR1 reads ENHRY; CDR2 reads SYGVKD. V lost 4 bases, J lost 1 base, and 7 bases lay in between. The CDR3 sequence is CAISGERNTEAFF. Here the CDR3 DNA reads TGTGCCATCAGTGGGGAGAGGAACACTGAAGCTTTCTTT.

In this sample, this clonotype turned up a few times. The rearrangement joins TRBV30 to TRBJ2-5, with 7 bases fitting TRBD2. The CDR3 runs 13 residues. The V segment lost 3 bases and the J segment 5 bases; nucleotides outside the gene matches: 6. CDR1 and CDR2 (germline): GTSNPN, SVGIG (reference sequence). The CDR3 DNA reads TGTGCCTGGAGACCACGGGGGGTTGAGACCCAGTACTTC. This translates into CAWRPRGVETQYF.

This clonotype was recorded only once. The chain combines TRBV7-2 with TRBJ2-3, with a weak D call TRBD1 (6 bases). Germline V gene sequence: CDR1 SGHTA, CDR2 FQGNSA. V was cut by 2 bases and J by 0 bases, with 9 bases left in between. The CDR3 is 15 residues long. Here the CDR3 reads CASSLMGHSTDTQYF. The CDR3 DNA sequence: TGTGCCAGCAGCTTAATGGGACACAGCACAGATACGCAGTATTTT.

V is TRBV20-1 and J is TRBJ1-1, with TRBD1 matching over 11 bases. Germline V lookup: CDR1 DFQATT, CDR2 SNEGSKA (reference sequence). This CDR3 contains 15 residues. V lost 6 bases, J lost 3 bases, and 9 bases stayed unmatched. CDR3 sequence reads: CSAEDRGQGDTEAFF. The CDR3 bases are TGCAGTGCCGAGGACAGGGGGCAAGGGGACACTGAAGCTTTCTTT.

The chain uses TRBV10-3 and TRBJ2-3; 9 nucleotides align to TRBD1. Trimming at V came to 5 bases and at J to 8 bases, leaving 14 bases not matched to a gene. Looked up from germline, CDR1 is ENHRY and CDR2 is SYGVKD. This CDR3 comprises 16 residues. CDR3 sequence (DNA): TGTGCCATCAGTTCATCCCGGGACAGGGATGCTGGTACGCAGTATTTT. Protein sequence: CAISSSRDRDAGTQYF.

The chain joins TRBV5-1 to TRBJ2-3; TRBD2 agrees at 16 bases. The CDR3 spans 18 residues. Germline CDR1 and CDR2: SGHRS and YFSETQ. Germline trimming cut 1 base from V and 4 bases from J; bases unmatched to any gene: 6. CDR3 sequence (DNA): TGCGCCAGCAGCTTGTCCGGGACTAGCGGGGGGGCCCCAGATACGCAGTATTTT. This gives the protein CASSLSGTSGGAPDTQYF.